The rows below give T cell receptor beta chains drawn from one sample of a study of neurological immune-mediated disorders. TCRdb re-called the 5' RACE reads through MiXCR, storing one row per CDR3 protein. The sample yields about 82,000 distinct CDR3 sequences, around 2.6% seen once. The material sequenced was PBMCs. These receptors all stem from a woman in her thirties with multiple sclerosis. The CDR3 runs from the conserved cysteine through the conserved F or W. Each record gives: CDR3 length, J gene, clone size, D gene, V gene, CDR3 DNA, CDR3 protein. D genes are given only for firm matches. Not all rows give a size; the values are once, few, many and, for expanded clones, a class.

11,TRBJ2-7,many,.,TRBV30,TGTGCCTGGCAAATCTCCTACGAGCAGTACTTC,CAWQISYEQYF
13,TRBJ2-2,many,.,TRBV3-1,TGTGCCAGCAGCCAAAACCTAGCCGGGGAGCTGTTTTTT,CASSQNLAGELFF
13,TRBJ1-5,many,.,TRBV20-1,TGCAGTGCTCAACCCAGGAGTTCTCAGCCCCAGCATTTT,CSAQPRSSQPQHF
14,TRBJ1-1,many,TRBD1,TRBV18,TGTGCCAGCTCAAAGGGACAGACCTTTGGTGAAGCTTTCTTT,CASSKGQTFGEAFF
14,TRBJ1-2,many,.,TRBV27,TGTGCCAGCAGTAGATACAGGGAAGACTATGGCTACACCTTC,CASSRYREDYGYTF
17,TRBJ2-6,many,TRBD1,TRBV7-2,TGTGCCAGCAGCTTCACAGGGGTCCTCTCTGGGGCCAACGTCCTGACTTTC,CASSFTGVLSGANVLTF
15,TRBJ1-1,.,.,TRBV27,TGTGCCAGCAGTGCGTCAGGGGCTATGAACACTGAAGCTTTCTTT,CASSASGAMNTEAFF
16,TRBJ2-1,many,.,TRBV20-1,TGCAGTGCTAGAGATCAGGCTAGCGTGTACTACAATGAGCAGTTCTTC,CSARDQASVYYNEQFF
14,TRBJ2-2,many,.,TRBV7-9,TGTGCCAGCAGCCCCGGGACACAAACCGGGGAGCTGTTTTTT,CASSPGTQTGELFF
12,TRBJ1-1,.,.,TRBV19,TGTGCCAGTAGTTCCGGACAGTTAGAAGCTTTCTTT,CASSSGQLEAFF
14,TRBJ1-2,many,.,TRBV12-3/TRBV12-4,TGTGCCAGCAGTTTAAGGCAGGCTCCGTATGGCTACACCTTC,CASSLRQAPYGYTF
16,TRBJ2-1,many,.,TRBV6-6,TGTGCCAGCAGGTTAGGGGTAAGTGGCTCCTACAATGAGCAGTTCTTC,CASRLGVSGSYNEQFF
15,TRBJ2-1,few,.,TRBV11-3,TGTGCCAGCAGCTTTGAGTTGGGCGAAGTCAATGAGCAGTTCTTC,CASSFELGEVNEQFF